This T cell receptor beta chain is drawn from a study of a mutant IDH1 vaccine in newly diagnosed glioma. Study in general: In weeks 1, 3, 5, 7, 11, 15, 19 and 23, patients were immunized, eight times in all. The initiation of vaccination occurred 4-6 weeks after radiotherapy alone, or with temozolomide cycles. There were about 62% males and about 38% females among treated patients, whose mean age was approximately 40 years. Radiotherapy, temozolomide, or both had been given previously, and both were given to most.

CDR3 length: 16 residues. Unmatched junction bases numbered 8, after V lost 7 bases and J lost 0 bases. Germline-derived CDR1 and CDR2 are MDHEN and SYDVKM. Method: immunoSEQ multiplex PCR; TCRdb's copy keeps in-frame clones and lacks some. The table has roughly 57,000 clones, 89% seen once. Notes on this clone: The antigen is undetermined.

Time point: week 11, during vaccination. Doses of 300 ug of mutant IDH1 20-mer peptide were given with topical imiquimod. This specimen consisted of PBMCs, obtained from a glioma patient whose treatment included an IDH1 peptide vaccine. The chain employs TRBV28 and TRBJ1-4, with 7 bases lining up with TRBD1. This clonotype originated in a man aged 35-49 years with glioma. The chain's CDR3 is CASKIGGDATNEKLFF. The CDR3 DNA sequence: TGTGCCAGCAAGATAGGGGGCGATGCAACTAATGAAAAACTGTTTTTT.